Below, one T cell receptor (beta chain) is given with its context. This sample's treatment: some 20 received Ad26.COV2.S at low or high dose, single or two shots; 5 received placebo; per-sample allocation not given. The samples were gathered on day 63 after the first injection of vaccine or placebo. An Ad26 vector that expressed Wuhan-strain SARS-CoV-2 spike constituted the vaccine. The sample originates from a study of Ad26.COV2.S vaccination and SARS-CoV-2 variants. On the study more broadly: Ad26.COV2.S, an intramuscular injection, was given once or twice 56 days apart.

The germline CDR1 and CDR2 sequences are MGHRA and YSYEKL. Trimming removed 4 bases from V and 5 bases from J, with 23 bases in between. The CDR3 contains 18 residues. Clones were sequenced by immunoSEQ multiplex PCR, and TCRdb holds only the in-frame ones, with some missing. The top ten clones hold more than 10% of a sample with about 480,000 clones, approximately 90% of them seen once. The source is a person between 18 and 65 years old who received the Ad26.COV2.S COVID-19 vaccine or a placebo. The sequencing used peripheral blood, collected in a trial of Ad26.COV2.S vaccine versus placebo. The rearrangement joins TRBV4-1 to TRBJ1-4; no definite D call. In DNA form, the CDR3 reads TGCGCCAGCAGCCTACGAATCCCAATAAAGACCCGAAATGAAAAACTGTTTTTT. It is translated as CASSLRIPIKTRNEKLFF.